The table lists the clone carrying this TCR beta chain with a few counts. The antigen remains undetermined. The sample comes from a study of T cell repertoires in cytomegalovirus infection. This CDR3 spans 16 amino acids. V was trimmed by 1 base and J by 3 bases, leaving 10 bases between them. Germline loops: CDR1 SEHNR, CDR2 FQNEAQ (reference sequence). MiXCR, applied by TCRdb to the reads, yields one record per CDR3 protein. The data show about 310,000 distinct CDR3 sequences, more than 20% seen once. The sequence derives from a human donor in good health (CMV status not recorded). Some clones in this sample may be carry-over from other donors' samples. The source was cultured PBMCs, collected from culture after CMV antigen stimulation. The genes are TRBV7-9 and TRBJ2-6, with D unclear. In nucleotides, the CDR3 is TGTGCCAGCAGCTTAGGTTCGCATGGTGGGGCCAACGTCCTGACTTTC. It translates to CASSLGSHGGANVLTF.